The 26 T cell receptor beta chains below were found in one sample sequenced in a study of cytomegalovirus exposure and HLA in healthy donors. PCR used 60 Vbeta primers and 13 Jbeta primers. Data came from immunoSEQ multiplex PCR; TCRdb stores just in-frame clones and leaves some out. The sample yields fewer than 200,000 clones, approximately 67% seen once. Sequenced sample: PBMCs. The receptors here all came from a woman aged 18 to 35 in good health and CMV-seropositive.

The chain joins TRBV7-8 to TRBJ1-5; D uncertain. The V end was cut by 5 bases, the J end by 6 bases, with 17 bases between. Germline CDR1 and CDR2: SGHVS and FQNEAQ. This CDR3 comprises 15 residues. The CDR3 coding sequence is TGTGCCAGCAGCCCAGACGTGGGGAGCGTTCAGCCCCAGCATTTT. As protein: CASSPDVGSVQPQHF.

The V gene is TRBV27, the J gene TRBJ2-7; tentative D call: TRBD2 (6 bases). This CDR3 contains 13 residues. Germline CDR1 MNHEY, CDR2 SMNVEV (reference sequence). V dropped 6 bases and J dropped 2 bases, with 11 bases sitting between them. Here the CDR3 DNA reads TGTGCCAGCAGCGGCGGGGCAGCCTACGAGCAGTACTTC. Residues: CASSGGAAYEQYF.

The V call is TRBV7-8, the J call TRBJ2-5, with 7 bases aligning to TRBD1. CDR1 and CDR2 from the germline V gene are SGHVS and FQNEAQ. The CDR3 length is 13 residues. Trimming took 5 bases from V and 4 from J; bases not matched to a gene: 4. The CDR3 region has the DNA TGTGCCAGCAGCGCCAGGGGGAGAGAGACCCAGTACTTC. Translated, it gives CASSARGRETQYF.

This rearrangement joins TRBV14 to TRBJ2-7; tentative D call: TRBD2 (6 bases). This CDR3 has 16 amino acids. Trimming took 1 base from V and 0 from J, leaving 13 bases between them. Germline-derived CDR1 and CDR2 are SGHDN and FVKESK. CDR3 sequence: CASSQGWDSLSYEQYF. The DNA for the CDR3 is TGTGCCAGCAGCCAAGGATGGGACTCACTCTCCTACGAGCAGTACTTC. Full variable domain (outside the CDR3, taken from reference TRBV14 and TRBJ2-7): EAGVTQFPSHSVIEKGQTVTLRCDPISGHDNLYWYRRVMGKEIKFLLHFVKESKQDESGMPNNRFLAERTGGTYSTLKVQPAELEDSGVYFCASSQGWDSLSYEQYFGPGTRLTVT.

J is TRBJ1-2 and V is TRBV28; 7 bases align to TRBD1. Germline values: CDR1 MDHEN, CDR2 SYDVKM. There are 13 residues in the CDR3. V lost 7 bases to trimming and J lost 5 bases; unmatched junction nucleotides: 7. CDR3 in DNA: TGTGCCAGCATCACCCAGGGGGTATATGGCTACACCTTC. Translated, it gives CASITQGVYGYTF.

The chain carries TRBV7-3 and TRBJ2-3; the D gene is possibly TRBD2 (6 bases). Germline V gives CDR1 SGHTA, CDR2 FQGTGA. The length of the CDR3 is 15 residues. Trimming removed 2 bases at V and 2 bases at J, with 11 bases between. The CDR3 nucleotides read TGTGCCAGCAGCTTAGCGGGACTGTTCACAGATACGCAGTATTTT. It translates to CASSLAGLFTDTQYF. Combining the CDR3 with reference TRBV7-3 and TRBJ2-3 gives the whole variable domain GAGVSQTPSNKVTEKGKYVELRCDPISGHTALYWYRQSLGQGPEFLIYFQGTGAADDSGLPNDRFFAVRPEGSVSTLKIQRTERGDSAVYLCASSLAGLFTDTQYFGPGTRLTVL.

The genes are TRBV27 and TRBJ2-5; D may be TRBD2 (6 bases). The CDR3 sequence is 12 residues long. The V end lost 7 bases, the J end lost 11 bases, and 17 bases lay between the germline ends. CDR1 and CDR2 from the germline V gene are MNHEY and SMNVEV (reference sequence). CDR3: CASTNWRGEQYF. The DNA for the CDR3 is TGTGCCAGCACCAATTGGCGCGGGGAGCAGTACTTC.

This chain connects TRBV15 to TRBJ1-4, with TRBD1 identical over 11 bases. The germline gives CDR1 LNHNV, CDR2 YYDKDF (reference sequence). The CDR3 has 14 amino acids. Trimming removed 5 bases from V and 10 bases from J; junction bases left unmatched: 6. CDR3 region: CATSPGTGGLKLFF. CDR3 DNA: TGTGCCACCAGCCCCGGGACAGGGGGTCTAAAACTGTTTTTT. The full variable domain, with the rest looked up from reference TRBV15 and TRBJ1-4, is DAMVIQNPRYQVTQFGKPVTLSCSQTLNHNVMYWYQQKSSQAPKLLFHYYDKDFNNEADTPDNFQSRRPNTSFCFLDIRSPGLGDTAMYLCATSPGTGGLKLFFGSGTQLSVL.

The chain is built from TRBV19 and TRBJ2-3, with a tentative D call TRBD1 (6 bases). Germline V gene lookup returns CDR1 LNHDA and CDR2 SQIVND (reference sequence). V was pared by 5 bases and J by 4 bases, with 19 bases between. This CDR3 has 16 amino acids. CDR3 coding DNA: TGTGCCAGTAGTGCCTTCGTGGGGGCGAGATCAGATACGCAGTATTTT. This translates into CASSAFVGARSDTQYF. The full variable domain, in which reference TRBV19 and TRBJ2-3 provide the parts outside the CDR3, is DGGITQSPKYLFRKEGQNVTLSCEQNLNHDAMYWYRQDPGQGLRLIYYSQIVNDFQKGDIAEGYSVSREKKESFPLTVTSAQKNPTAFYLCASSAFVGARSDTQYFGPGTRLTVL.

This clone was detected only a few times. The chain's CDR3 is CASSLEASTDTQYF. The CDR3 nucleotides read TGTGCCAGCAGTTTGGAGGCTAGCACAGATACGCAGTATTTT. V and J are TRBV27 and TRBJ2-3; D is perhaps TRBD2 (5 bases). The length of the CDR3 is 14 residues. CDR1 is MNHEY, CDR2 SMNVEV, per germline (reference sequence). V was clipped by 3 bases and J by 0 bases, with 7 bases between them.

This clone was seen a handful of times. The rearrangement uses TRBV5-1 and TRBJ2-7; the D gene is possibly TRBD2 (6 bases). Germline V gives CDR1 SGHRS, CDR2 YFSETQ. The CDR3 is made up of 11 amino acids. Trimming removed 3 bases from V and 5 bases from J, with 6 bases in between. The CDR3 nucleotides read TGCGCCAGCAGCTGGGGGGACGAGCAGTACTTC. It specifies CASSWGDEQYF.

The sample holds one count of this clone. This chain connects TRBV30 to TRBJ2-5; TRBD2 might be the D (5 bases). There are 13 residues in the CDR3. In germline, CDR1 is GTSNPN, CDR2 SVGIG (reference sequence). V lost 2 bases, J lost 4 bases, and 11 bases lay in between. The CDR3 reads CAWSHGNRETQYF. Here the CDR3 DNA reads TGTGCCTGGAGTCACGGGAATCGAGAGACCCAGTACTTC.

The chain employs TRBV28 and TRBJ2-1; 8 bases line up with TRBD1. Trimming took 5 bases from V and 7 from J; bases not matched to a gene: 10. Germline CDR1 reads MDHEN; CDR2 reads SYDVKM. The CDR3 is 15 amino acids. CDR3 sequence: CASSVNPGQGNEQFF. The CDR3 DNA is TGTGCCAGCAGTGTAAATCCCGGACAGGGAAATGAGCAGTTCTTC.

A note on this clone: Sequence at one end of the junction differs from germline and may be a read error. The identical CDR3 is also encoded by other nucleotide sequences in the sample. V is TRBV4-1 and J is TRBJ1-1; D is perhaps TRBD1 (5 bases). The CDR3 contains 15 residues. Germline V CDR1 and CDR2: MGHRA, YSYEKL. The CDR3 sequence is CASSLSQGSNTEAFF. DNA of the CDR3: TGCGCCAGCAGCCTCAGCCAGGGTTCGAACACCGAAGCTTTCTTT.

CDR3 in DNA: TGTGCCAGCAGGGCGGGGGTTGGGGCTTTCTTT. Encoded protein: CASRAGVGAFF. This chain links TRBV7-9 with TRBJ1-1, with D maybe TRBD1 (5 bases). Germline CDR1 is SEHNR and CDR2 is FQNEAQ (reference sequence). There are 11 residues in the CDR3. V lost 6 bases to trimming and J lost 11 bases, with 13 bases between them.

The rearrangement links TRBV5-1 to TRBJ1-2, with D possibly matching TRBD1 (6 bases). With 1 base removed from V and 5 bases from J, the gap between germline ends came to 12 bases. The germline V gene has CDR1 SGHRS and CDR2 YFSETQ. There are 14 residues in the CDR3. The CDR3 DNA reads TGCGCCAGCAGCTTGCTGGGGGCAGGGTATGGCTACACCTTC. Translating gives CASSLLGAGYGYTF.

Of note for this clone: The junction shows a germline mismatch at one end, possibly a read error. The rearrangement joins TRBV6-6 to TRBJ1-2; 11 positions agree with TRBD1. Looked up from germline, CDR1 is MNHNY and CDR2 is SVGAGI (reference sequence). This CDR3 is 13 amino acids long. The CDR3 region has the DNA TGTACCAGCAGTGGTGGGACAGGGGGTGGCTACACCTTC. It encodes CTSSGGTGGGYTF.

The V call is TRBV4-2, the J call TRBJ2-7; 10 bases are shared with TRBD2. Germline CDR1 and CDR2: LGHNA and YNFKEQ. The V segment lost 3 bases and the J segment 5 bases; nucleotides outside the gene matches: 7. The CDR3 runs to 15 residues. The CDR3 sequence is CASSHISGGIDEQYF. As DNA, the CDR3 is TGTGCCAGCAGCCATATTAGCGGGGGGATCGACGAGCAGTACTTC.

The V and J genes are TRBV6-5 and TRBJ2-3; D is undetermined. The CDR3 contains 15 residues. The V gene lost 5 bases and the J gene lost 3 bases, with 15 bases spanning the gap. Looked up from germline, CDR1 is MNHEY and CDR2 is SVGAGI. CDR3 DNA: TGTGCCAGCAGTGGAGTGGCCCAAAGGACAGATACGCAGTATTTT. Translated: CASSGVAQRTDTQYF.

V is TRBV4-1 and J is TRBJ2-7; D is possibly TRBD2 (5 bases). CDR1 and CDR2 (germline): MGHRA, YSYEKL. The CDR3 runs to 15 residues. Trimming pared 2 bases from V and 3 bases from J, leaving 14 bases between. CDR3 bases: TGCGCCAGCAGCCAACAATGGACGGGAAACTACGAGCAGTACTTC. This encodes CASSQQWTGNYEQYF.

This clone was observed a single time. The chain joins TRBV7-9 to TRBJ2-3; 7 bases are a match to TRBD1. This CDR3 comprises 19 residues. V lost 3 bases to trimming and J lost 2 bases; unmatched junction nucleotides: 17. In germline, CDR1 is SEHNR, CDR2 FQNEAQ (reference sequence). This CDR3 is CASSFSLGDSRVTTDTQYF. As DNA, the CDR3 is TGTGCCAGCAGCTTCTCTCTAGGGGACAGTAGGGTGACCACAGATACGCAGTATTTT.

The V and J genes are TRBV6-6 and TRBJ2-1; the match to TRBD2 covers 9 bases. Germline-derived CDR1 and CDR2 are MNHNY and SVGAGI (reference sequence). The CDR3 contains 14 residues. The V gene end was trimmed by 5 bases and the J gene end by 3 bases; junction bases not matched to a gene: 2. CDR3 DNA: TGTGCCAGCAGTAGCGGGAGGATCTACAATGAGCAGTTCTTC. This encodes CASSSGRIYNEQFF.

This chain links TRBV27 with TRBJ2-1, with D unresolved. The CDR3 length is 17 residues. The V end was cut by 5 bases, the J end by 4 bases, with 21 bases between. In germline, CDR1 is MNHEY, CDR2 SMNVEV (reference sequence). The CDR3 spells CASSPYPDSTPYNEQFF. DNA for the CDR3: TGTGCCAGCAGTCCTTACCCAGACTCCACACCATACAATGAGCAGTTCTTC.

The chain joins TRBV15 to TRBJ2-3; D might be TRBD1 (6 bases). In germline, CDR1 is LNHNV, CDR2 YYDKDF (reference sequence). The CDR3 totals 16 residues. The ends were cut back, 2 bases at V and 2 bases at J, with 14 bases in the middle. DNA of the CDR3: TGTGCCACCAGCAGATTGGGGAACAGGGCCACAGATACGCAGTATTTT. It is translated as CATSRLGNRATDTQYF.

The chain combines TRBV6-1 with TRBJ2-2, with 7 bases fitting TRBD1. Unmatched junction bases numbered 3, after V lost 5 bases and J lost 0 bases. The CDR3 has 15 amino acids. The germline gives CDR1 MNHNS, CDR2 SASEGT. In DNA, the CDR3 is TGTGCCAGCAGTAGACAGGGTGCGAACACCGGGGAGCTGTTTTTT. This gives the protein CASSRQGANTGELFF.

Only a few counts were recorded for this clone. The chain carries TRBV11-2 and TRBJ2-5, with 8 bases identical to TRBD1. J was trimmed by 4 bases and V by 1 base; bases with no gene match: 11. The CDR3 contains 17 residues. CDR1 is SGHAT, CDR2 FQNNGV, per germline. The CDR3 DNA sequence: TGTGCCAGCAGCTTAGCTTGGACAGGGTTAGGGGTAGAGACCCAGTACTTC. Translating it yields CASSLAWTGLGVETQYF. Supplemented by reference TRBV11-2 and TRBJ2-5, the full variable domain reads EAGVAQSPRYKIIEKRQSVAFWCNPISGHATLYWYQQILGQGPKLLIQFQNNGVVDDSQLPKDRFSAERLKGVDSTLKIQPAKLEDSAVYLCASSLAWTGLGVETQYFGPGTRLLVL.